The 23 T cell receptor beta chains below come from one sample, sequenced in a study of a mutant IDH1 vaccine in newly diagnosed glioma. No antigen has been assigned to these receptors. The time point denotes: week 5, during vaccination. Every single dose of the vaccine, 300 ug of mutant IDH1 20-mer peptide, came with topical imiquimod. Only in-frame clones appear in the TCRdb table, and some are missing; sequencing was by immunoSEQ multiplex PCR. The table has about 42,000 clones, roughly 85% seen once; the top ten hold roughly 1.8%. This specimen consisted of PBMCs, obtained from a glioma patient whose treatment included an IDH1 peptide vaccine. These receptors originate from a man aged 40-55 years with glioma.

The rearrangement uses TRBV5-8 and TRBJ2-5; 9 bases are a match to TRBD1. The germline V gene has CDR1 SGHTS and CDR2 YDEGEE. J was trimmed by 5 bases and V by 4 bases; bases with no gene match: 9. This CDR3 spans 15 amino acids. The CDR3 sequence is CASSPYRGLGETQYF. CDR3 sequence (DNA): TGTGCCAGCAGCCCTTACAGGGGGCTAGGGGAGACCCAGTACTTC. Filled out from reference TRBV5-8 and TRBJ2-5, the complete variable domain reads EAGVTQSPTHLIKTRGQQATLRCSPISGHTSVYWYQQALGLGLQFLLWYDEGEERNRGNFPPRFSGRQFPNYSSELNVNALELEDSALYLCASSPYRGLGETQYFGPGTRLLVL.

This clone was found a few times. The gene calls are TRBV4-1 and TRBJ1-5; no clear D. Germline-derived CDR1 and CDR2 are MGHRA and YSYEKL. V was shortened by 4 bases and J by 4 bases, with 8 bases between the two germline ends. CDR3 size: 13 residues. CDR3 nucleotides: TGCGCCAGCAGCCGTGACATTAATCAGCCCCAGCATTTT. This codes for CASSRDINQPQHF.

The rearrangement joins TRBV5-6 to TRBJ2-6; TRBD2 matches 7 bases. The CDR3 loop spans 17 amino acids. V was clipped by 2 bases and J by 2 bases; unmatched bases: 7. The germline V gene has CDR1 SGHDT and CDR2 YYEEEE. CDR3 bases: TGTGCCAGCAGCTTCGTGGGCGGGAGTCCTGGGGCCAACGTCCTGACTTTC. This codes for CASSFVGGSPGANVLTF.

The rearrangement uses TRBV13 and TRBJ2-7; 9 positions agree with TRBD2. CDR3 length: 14 amino acids. Germline loops: CDR1 PRHDT, CDR2 FYEKMQ (reference sequence). Losses at the gene ends were 2 bases for V and 6 bases for J; bases not matched to a gene: 5. In DNA form, the CDR3 reads TGTGCCAGCAGCTTATGGACTAGCGACCGCGAGCAGTACTTC. Protein sequence: CASSLWTSDREQYF.

The chain combines TRBV6-5 with TRBJ2-2, with TRBD2 as a possible D gene (5 bases). The CDR3 runs 14 residues. In germline, CDR1 is MNHEY, CDR2 SVGAGI. V lost 4 bases and J lost 1, with 7 bases in between. CDR3 residues: CASSFSGNTGELFF. The CDR3 DNA is TGTGCCAGCAGTTTCAGCGGGAACACCGGGGAGCTGTTTTTT.

This clone was recorded a few times. The chain has TRBV4-2 and TRBJ2-3, with TRBD2 matching over 8 bases. CDR3 length: 16 amino acids. V lost 1 base to trimming and J lost 6 bases; unmatched junction nucleotides: 9. Germline V gives CDR1 LGHNA, CDR2 YNFKEQ. The CDR3 bases are TGTGCCAGCAGCCAAGTGGGGGGACTAGGAGATGATACGCAGTATTTT. It specifies CASSQVGGLGDDTQYF.

The V gene is TRBV5-4, the J gene TRBJ2-3; 11 bases agree with TRBD2. The CDR3 is made up of 17 amino acids. After removal of 3 bases from V and 3 bases from J, the junction contained 9 bases not matched to a gene. The germline V gene encodes CDR1 SGHNT and CDR2 YYREEE (reference sequence). The DNA for the CDR3 is TGTGCCAGCAGCTCAGTTGTAGCGGGAGGGTGGACAGATACGCAGTATTTT. As protein: CASSSVVAGGWTDTQYF.

V is TRBV7-9 and J is TRBJ2-5, with D perhaps matching TRBD2 (5 bases). Trimming took 1 base from V and 5 from J, leaving 17 bases between them. The CDR3 covers 16 residues. Germline-derived CDR1 and CDR2 are SEHNR and FQNEAQ (reference sequence). Here the CDR3 DNA reads TGTGCCAGCAGCTTAGGCGCTAGCAGGTTGGCGGAGACCCAGTACTTC. Amino acids: CASSLGASRLAETQYF.

This chain links TRBV7-9 with TRBJ2-7; 9 nucleotides line up with TRBD1. The V gene end was trimmed by 6 bases and the J gene end by 4 bases; junction bases not matched to a gene: 7. The CDR3 runs to 14 residues. Germline values: CDR1 SEHNR, CDR2 FQNEAQ (reference sequence). Written as DNA, the CDR3 is TGTGCCAGCAGTTATGACAGGGGGGTGTACGAGCAGTACTTC. Protein: CASSYDRGVYEQYF.

V and J are TRBV5-6 and TRBJ1-2, with D hard to call. This CDR3 region has 15 residues. V was shortened by 3 bases and J by 0 bases, with 12 bases between the two germline ends. Germline CDR1 reads SGHDT; CDR2 reads YYEEEE. The chain's CDR3 is CASSSSLGTNYGYTF. In DNA, the CDR3 is TGTGCCAGCAGCTCCAGCCTAGGGACTAACTATGGCTACACCTTC.

The genes are TRBV7-2 and TRBJ2-3; 7 bases line up with TRBD2. The germline V gene encodes CDR1 SGHTA and CDR2 FQGNSA. The CDR3 totals 14 residues. Unmatched junction bases numbered 6, after V lost 3 bases and J lost 6 bases. CDR3 loop: CASSFSGGGDTQYF. DNA for the CDR3: TGTGCCAGCAGCTTCTCGGGGGGAGGTGATACGCAGTATTTT.

This clone appeared a single time. The chain is built from TRBV5-1 and TRBJ2-3; D perhaps matches TRBD2 (5 bases). The CDR3 is 14 residues long. Germline V CDR1 and CDR2: SGHRS, YFSETQ. Trimming removed 0 bases from V and 6 bases from J, with 11 bases in between. The CDR3: CASSLVPGSDTQYF. The CDR3 coding sequence is TGCGCCAGCAGCTTGGTACCTGGGAGCGATACGCAGTATTTT.

The chain has TRBV9 and TRBJ1-2; D is undetermined. The CDR3 runs 16 residues. Germline CDR1 and CDR2: SGDLS and YYNGEE. Trimming removed 0 bases at V and 4 bases at J, with 16 bases between. The CDR3 protein is CASSVDGRPVAYGYTF. DNA for the CDR3: TGTGCCAGCAGCGTAGACGGGCGGCCAGTCGCCTATGGCTACACCTTC.

For this clone: At one end, the junction sequence differs from germline, possibly due to a read error. The rearrangement uses TRBV28 and TRBJ2-7; D is possibly TRBD1 (6 bases). Germline V gives CDR1 MDHEN, CDR2 SYDVKM. This CDR3 region has 11 residues. DNA of the CDR3: TGTGCCAGCAGTCCGGGACATCGCGTTGACTTC. This encodes CASSPGHRVDF.

This chain connects TRBV4-3 to TRBJ1-1; 8 nucleotides match TRBD1. Trimming at V came to 0 bases and at J to 6 bases, leaving 15 bases not matched to a gene. CDR1 LGHNA and CDR2 YSLEER come from the germline V gene. The CDR3 spans 18 residues. The CDR3 reads CASSQDFVLGPGGPEAFF. The CDR3 DNA reads TGCGCCAGCAGCCAAGACTTTGTTTTAGGCCCAGGGGGCCCTGAAGCTTTCTTT.

This chain joins TRBV7-9 and TRBJ2-7; TRBD1 agrees at 7 bases. Germline V gives CDR1 SEHNR, CDR2 FQNEAQ (reference sequence). Trimming took 5 bases from V and 4 from J; bases not matched to a gene: 11. The CDR3 has 15 amino acids. CDR3 sequence reads: CASSPTPDRPYEQYF. Here the CDR3 DNA reads TGTGCCAGCAGCCCGACACCGGACAGGCCTTACGAGCAGTACTTC.

The chain recombines TRBV6-5 with TRBJ1-3; the D gene is possibly TRBD1 (6 bases). V gave up 6 bases and J gave up 0 bases, with 12 bases separating them. Germline CDR1 is MNHEY and CDR2 is SVGAGI. This CDR3 region has 15 residues. CDR3 DNA: TGTGCCAGCAGGGGACACCTGAGCTCTGGAAACACCATATATTTT. Its translation is CASRGHLSSGNTIYF.

The J gene is TRBJ1-1, the V gene TRBV5-1; D is uncertain. CDR1 is SGHRS, CDR2 YFSETQ, per germline. The ends were cut back, 0 bases at V and 5 bases at J, with 5 bases in the middle. CDR3 length: 12 amino acids. CDR3 coding DNA: TGCGCCAGCAGCTTGGCCAATACTGAAGCTTTCTTT. Its translation: CASSLANTEAFF.

The gene calls are TRBV7-9 and TRBJ2-2; D is uncertain. CDR1 is SEHNR and CDR2 is FQNEAQ in the germline V gene (reference sequence). V lost 6 bases to trimming and J lost 4 bases, with 6 bases between them. The CDR3 is made up of 12 amino acids. The DNA for the CDR3 is TGTGCCAGCAGGCCAAGCACCGGGGAGCTGTTTTTT. Protein product: CASRPSTGELFF. The full variable domain, completed using reference TRBV7-9 and TRBJ2-2, is DTGVSQNPRHKITKRGQNVTFRCDPISEHNRLYWYRQTLGQGPEFLTYFQNEAQLEKSRLLSDRFSAERPKGSFSTLEIQRTEQGDSAMYLCASRPSTGELFFGEGSRLTVL.

This clone appeared a single time. The chain combines TRBV5-1 with TRBJ2-2; D may correspond to TRBD1 or TRBD2 (5 bases each). The length of the CDR3 is 15 residues. The V gene's germline CDR1 is SGHRS and CDR2 YFSETQ. V was pared by 4 bases and J by 3 bases, with 13 bases between. The CDR3 nucleotides are TGCGCCAGCAGCCCCGGGACGCACTACACCGGGGAGCTGTTTTTT. This sequence encodes CASSPGTHYTGELFF. Based on the CDR3 plus reference TRBV5-1 and TRBJ2-2, the full variable domain is KAGVTQTPRYLIKTRGQQVTLSCSPISGHRSVSWYQQTPGQGLQFLFEYFSETQRNKGNFPGRFSGRQFSNSRSEMNVSTLELGDSALYLCASSPGTHYTGELFFGEGSRLTVL.

This clone has a handful of counts. This chain connects TRBV28 to TRBJ1-1; D ambiguous. Germline CDR1 MDHEN, CDR2 SYDVKM. Trimming stripped 6 bases from V and 0 bases from J, with 8 bases between. This CDR3 contains 13 residues. This CDR3 reads CASRSLLNTEAFF. The CDR3 region has the DNA TGTGCCAGCAGATCGCTCTTGAACACTGAAGCTTTCTTT.

The chain links TRBV4-1 to TRBJ2-7, with 7 bases that match TRBD2. This CDR3 comprises 13 residues. Germline lookup yields CDR1 MGHRA and CDR2 YSYEKL. V was clipped by 4 bases and J by 2 bases; unmatched bases: 2. The CDR3 DNA sequence: TGCGCCAGCAGCCGGGAGGGCACCTACGAGCAGTACTTC. Amino acid sequence: CASSREGTYEQYF.

The chain joins TRBV19 to TRBJ2-2; D is uncertain. Germline lookup yields CDR1 LNHDA and CDR2 SQIVND (reference sequence). The CDR3 length is 15 residues. V was clipped by 7 bases and J by 6 bases, with 18 bases between them. The CDR3 loop reads CASTLDGLRSGELFF. The CDR3 nucleotides read TGTGCCAGTACCCTTGACGGTCTTAGGTCCGGGGAGCTGTTTTTT.